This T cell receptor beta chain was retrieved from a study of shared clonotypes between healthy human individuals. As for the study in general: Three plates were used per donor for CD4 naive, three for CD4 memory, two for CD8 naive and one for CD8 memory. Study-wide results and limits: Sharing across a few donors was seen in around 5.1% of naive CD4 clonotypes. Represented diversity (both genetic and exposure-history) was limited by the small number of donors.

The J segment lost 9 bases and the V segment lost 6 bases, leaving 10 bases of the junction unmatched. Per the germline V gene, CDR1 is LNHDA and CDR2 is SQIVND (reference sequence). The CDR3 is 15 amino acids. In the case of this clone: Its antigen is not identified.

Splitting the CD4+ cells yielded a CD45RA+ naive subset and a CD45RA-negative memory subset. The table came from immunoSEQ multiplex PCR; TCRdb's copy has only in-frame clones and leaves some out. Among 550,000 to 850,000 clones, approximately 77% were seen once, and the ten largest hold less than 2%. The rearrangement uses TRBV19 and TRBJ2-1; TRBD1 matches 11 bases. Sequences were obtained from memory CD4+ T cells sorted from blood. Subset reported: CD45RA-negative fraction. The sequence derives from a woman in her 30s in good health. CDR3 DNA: TGTGCCAGTAGCGGACAGGGGGCGAGTAGCGCTGAGCAGTTCTTC. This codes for CASSGQGASSAEQFF.